The table lists the clone carrying this T cell receptor (beta chain) with a count of one. The ends were cut back, 6 bases at V and 3 bases at J, with 18 bases in the middle. CDR3 length: 16 residues. Germline V gives CDR1 LNHDA, CDR2 SQIVND (reference sequence). Assay: immunoSEQ multiplex PCR; the TCRdb copy retains only in-frame clones and omits some. This sample has 40,000 to 55,000 clones; about 83% occur once, and the top ten carry less than 2.5%. This specimen belongs to a study of memory CD4+ T cells and cytomegalovirus serostatus. The sort gate was single viable CD3+CD4+CD8-CD45RO+ cells for memory CD4+ T cells.

The chain combines TRBV19 with TRBJ1-5; D is possibly TRBD1 (6 bases). The sequenced sample consisted of memory CD4+ T cells from blood. The clonotype comes from an adult in good health and CMV-seropositive. CDR3 loop: CASSLPTGGLNQPQHF. In nucleotides, the CDR3 is TGTGCCAGTAGCCTCCCGACAGGAGGCCTCAATCAGCCCCAGCATTTT. Variable domain in full (rest from reference TRBV19 and TRBJ1-5): DGGITQSPKYLFRKEGQNVTLSCEQNLNHDAMYWYRQDPGQGLRLIYYSQIVNDFQKGDIAEGYSVSREKKESFPLTVTSAQKNPTAFYLCASSLPTGGLNQPQHFGDGTRLSIL.